Sequencing of this TCR beta chain was carried out in a study of post-analysis software for immune sequencing data. About the research overall: Patients with relapsing-remitting, secondary progressive and progressive-relapsing multiple sclerosis courses were all represented.

Study-wide results and limits: Normalized Chao1 diversity in multiple sclerosis patients fell significantly below that of controls. Patients carried five TRBV segments more frequently than controls did, and TRBV5-6, TRBV5-1 and TRBV20-1 were among them.

A note on this clonotype: As yet, its antigen is unknown.

Per germline, CDR1 SGHVS and CDR2 FNYEAQ. Trimming took 5 bases from V and 2 from J, leaving 11 bases between them. The CDR3 covers 14 residues. Unique molecular identifiers were carried by the TCR beta cDNA libraries. TCRdb reprocessed the PCR reads via MiXCR and lists one record per CDR3 protein. The profile shows approximately 400,000 distinct CDR3 sequences, approximately 38% of them singletons. This chain links TRBV7-6 with TRBJ2-3; D is perhaps TRBD1 or TRBD2 (5 bases each). The sequence was obtained from a girl under 18 with multiple sclerosis. The material sequenced was blood. CDR3 loop: CASSGFGTTDTQYF. CDR3 DNA sequence: TGTGCCAGCAGCGGATTCGGGACCACAGATACGCAGTATTTT.